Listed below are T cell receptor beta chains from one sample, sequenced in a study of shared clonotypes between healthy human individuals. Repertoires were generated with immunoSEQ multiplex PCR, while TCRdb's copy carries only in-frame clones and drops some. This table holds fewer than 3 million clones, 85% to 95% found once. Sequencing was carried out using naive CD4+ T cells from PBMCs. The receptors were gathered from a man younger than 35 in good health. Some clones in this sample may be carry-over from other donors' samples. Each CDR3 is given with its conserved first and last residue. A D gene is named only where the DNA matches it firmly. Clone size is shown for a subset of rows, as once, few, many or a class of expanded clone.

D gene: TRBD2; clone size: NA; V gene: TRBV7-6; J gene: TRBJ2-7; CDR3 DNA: TGTGCCAGCAGTAGGGCGCGGGGGTACGAGCAGTACTTC; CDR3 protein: CASSRARGYEQYF
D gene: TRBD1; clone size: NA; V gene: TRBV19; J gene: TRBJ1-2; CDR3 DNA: TGTGCCAGTAGTATACAGGGGACAGGACGGGCCTATGGCTACACCTTC; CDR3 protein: CASSIQGTGRAYGYTF
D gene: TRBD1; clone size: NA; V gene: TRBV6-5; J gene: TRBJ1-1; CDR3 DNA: TGTGCCAGCAGCTCAACAGGGACAGTGAACACTGAAGCTTTCTTT; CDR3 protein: CASSSTGTVNTEAFF
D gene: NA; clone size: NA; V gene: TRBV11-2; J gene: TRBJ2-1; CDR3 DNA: TGTGCCAGCAGCTTAGGGCCCGGGGAGCAGTTCTTC; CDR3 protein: CASSLGPGEQFF
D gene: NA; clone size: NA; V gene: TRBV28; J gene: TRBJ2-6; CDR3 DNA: TGTGCCAGCAGAATGTCCGGGGCTCAGAGCTTAGTCAACGTCCTGACTTTC; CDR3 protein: CASRMSGAQSLVNVLTF
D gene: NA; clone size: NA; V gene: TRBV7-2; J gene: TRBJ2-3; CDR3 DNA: TGTGCCAGCAGCTTAGGGGGGTCGGTAGATACGCAGTATTTT; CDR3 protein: CASSLGGSVDTQYF
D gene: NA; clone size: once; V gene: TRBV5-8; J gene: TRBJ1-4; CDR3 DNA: TGTGCCAGCATCCACAGGGTACGAGGCGAAAAACTGTTTTTT; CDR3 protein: CASIHRVRGEKLFF
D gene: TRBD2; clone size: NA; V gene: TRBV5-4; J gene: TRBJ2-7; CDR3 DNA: TGTGCCAGCAGCTTGGGTGTAGCGGGAGAAGGAGGGGAGCAGTACTTC; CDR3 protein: CASSLGVAGEGGEQYF
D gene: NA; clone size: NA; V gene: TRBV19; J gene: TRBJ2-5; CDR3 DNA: TGTGCCAGTCGTCTCGGAAATCAAGAGACCCAGTACTTC; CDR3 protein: CASRLGNQETQYF
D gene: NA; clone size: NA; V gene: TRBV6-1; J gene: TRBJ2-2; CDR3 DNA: TGTGCCAGCAGTGCTGCGCTGAATAGGGCCGGGGAGCTGTTTTTT; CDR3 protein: CASSAALNRAGELFF
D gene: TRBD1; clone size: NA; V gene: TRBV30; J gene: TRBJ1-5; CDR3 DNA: TGTGCCTGGAGTCGGTCAGGGGGGTTTAGCAATCAGCCCCAGCATTTT; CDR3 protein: CAWSRSGGFSNQPQHF
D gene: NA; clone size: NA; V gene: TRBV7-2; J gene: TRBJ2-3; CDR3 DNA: TGTGCCAGCAGCCGGGGGTACAGGGAAACAGATACGCAGTATTTT; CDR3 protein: CASSRGYRETDTQYF
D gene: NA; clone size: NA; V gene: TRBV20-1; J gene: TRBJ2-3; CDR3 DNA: TGCAGTGCTGGACGGACAGATACGCAGTATTTT; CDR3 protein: CSAGRTDTQYF
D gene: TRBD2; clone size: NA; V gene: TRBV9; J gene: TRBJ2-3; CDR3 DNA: TGTGCCAGCAGCGAGGACTTAGCGGGAGCGGCAGATACGCAGTATTTT; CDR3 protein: CASSEDLAGAADTQYF
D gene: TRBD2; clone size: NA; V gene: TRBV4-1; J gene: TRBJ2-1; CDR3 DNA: TGCGCCAGCAGCCAACCCACTAGCGGGAGGTTGTACAATGAGCAGTTCTTC; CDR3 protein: CASSQPTSGRLYNEQFF
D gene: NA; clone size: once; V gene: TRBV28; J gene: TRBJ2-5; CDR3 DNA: TGTGCCAGCAGTTGGGTGGGGTTGGGGCGCGAGACCCAGTACTTC; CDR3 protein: CASSWVGLGRETQYF
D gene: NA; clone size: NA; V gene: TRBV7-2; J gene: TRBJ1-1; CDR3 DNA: TGTGCCAGCAGCTTGGACCCCCCACGCGGCGCTTTCTTT; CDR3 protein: CASSLDPPRGAFF
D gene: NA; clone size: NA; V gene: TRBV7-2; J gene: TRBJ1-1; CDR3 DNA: TGTGCCAGCAGCTTCAGTTTTAGGGACTTTCCACTTAGGGAGACTGAAGCTTTCTTT; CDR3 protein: CASSFSFRDFPLRETEAFF
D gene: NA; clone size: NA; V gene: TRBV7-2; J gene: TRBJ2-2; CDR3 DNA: TGTGCCAGCAGCTTAGAATGGTATCCTGGTCCCGGGGAGCTGTTTTTT; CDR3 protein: CASSLEWYPGPGELFF
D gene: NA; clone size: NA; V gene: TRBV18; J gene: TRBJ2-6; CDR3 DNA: TGTGCCAGCTCACCACCCCCAGGGGCCTCTGGGGCCAACGTCCTGACTTTC; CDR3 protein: CASSPPPGASGANVLTF
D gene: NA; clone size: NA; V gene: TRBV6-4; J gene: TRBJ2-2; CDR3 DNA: TGTGCCAGCAGCGCACTCTCAGGGGACACCGGGGAGCTGTTTTTT; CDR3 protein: CASSALSGDTGELFF
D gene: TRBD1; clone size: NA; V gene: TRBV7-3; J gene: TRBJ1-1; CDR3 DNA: TGTGCCAGCAGCTTAAATAGACAGGGAGACGGTGAAGCTTTCTTT; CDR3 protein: CASSLNRQGDGEAFF
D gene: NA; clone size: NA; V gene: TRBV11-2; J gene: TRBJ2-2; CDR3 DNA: TGTGCCAGCAGCCGGGAACACACCAACACCGGGGAGCTGTTTTTT; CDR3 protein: CASSREHTNTGELFF
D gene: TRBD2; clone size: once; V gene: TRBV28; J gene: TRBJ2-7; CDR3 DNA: TGTGCCAGCAGTCTTCCGGGAGGTTCCTGGCGGCGCTACGAGCAGTACTTC; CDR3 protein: CASSLPGGSWRRYEQYF
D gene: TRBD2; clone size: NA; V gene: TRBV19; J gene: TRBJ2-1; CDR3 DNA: TGTGCCAGTAGTACCCCGGGACTAGCGGGAGTTCCCAATGAGGAGCAGTTCTTC; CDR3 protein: CASSTPGLAGVPNEEQFF
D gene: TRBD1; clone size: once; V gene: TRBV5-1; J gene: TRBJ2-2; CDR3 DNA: TGCGCCAGCAGCTTGGTGGACAGGGAAACCGGGGAGCTGTTTTTT; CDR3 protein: CASSLVDRETGELFF
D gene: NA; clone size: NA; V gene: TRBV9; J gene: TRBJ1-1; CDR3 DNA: TGTGCCAGCAGCGTTTATCCCCACGTGAACACTGAAGCTTTCTTT; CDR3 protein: CASSVYPHVNTEAFF
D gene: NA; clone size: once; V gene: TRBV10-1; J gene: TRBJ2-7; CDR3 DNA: TGCGCCAGCAGCCAAGGACGCACCCTCCCATACGAGCAGTACTTC; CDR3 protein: CASSQGRTLPYEQYF
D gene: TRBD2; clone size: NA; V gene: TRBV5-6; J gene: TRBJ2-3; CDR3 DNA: TGTGCCAGCAGCCGCCTAGCGGGAGAGAGGCGGTACACAGATACGCAGTATTTT; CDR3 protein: CASSRLAGERRYTDTQYF
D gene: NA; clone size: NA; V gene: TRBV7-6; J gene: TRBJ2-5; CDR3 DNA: TGTGCCAGCAGCTTAGCGCTGGAGACCCAGTACTTC; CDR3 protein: CASSLALETQYF
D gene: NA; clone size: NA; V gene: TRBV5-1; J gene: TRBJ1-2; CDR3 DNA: TGCGCCAGCAGCTTGGACGAGGGACGGAAGGATGGCTACACCTTC; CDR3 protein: CASSLDEGRKDGYTF
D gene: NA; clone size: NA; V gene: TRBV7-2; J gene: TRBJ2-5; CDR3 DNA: TGTGCCAGCAGCTTGTCCGGGGGCCCAGAGACCCAGTACTTC; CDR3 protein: CASSLSGGPETQYF
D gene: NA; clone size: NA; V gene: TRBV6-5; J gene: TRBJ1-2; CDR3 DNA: TGTGCCAGCAGTTACTCGACCGGGTACGGCTACACCTTC; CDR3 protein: CASSYSTGYGYTF
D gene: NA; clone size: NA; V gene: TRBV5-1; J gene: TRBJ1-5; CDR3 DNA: TGCGCCAGCAGCTTGGAAGGGGTGGGCAATCAGCCCCAGCATTTT; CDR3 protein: CASSLEGVGNQPQHF
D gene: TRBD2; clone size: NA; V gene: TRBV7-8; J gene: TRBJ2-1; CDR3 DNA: TGTGCCAGCAGCTTAGCCCGCGGGAGGTCCTACAATGAGCAGTTCTTC; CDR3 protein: CASSLARGRSYNEQFF
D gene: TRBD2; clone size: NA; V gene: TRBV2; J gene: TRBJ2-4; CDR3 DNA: TGTGCCAGCAGCCTCGGGCTAGCGGGAATGGGGGCCAAAAACATTCAGTACTTC; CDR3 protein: CASSLGLAGMGAKNIQYF
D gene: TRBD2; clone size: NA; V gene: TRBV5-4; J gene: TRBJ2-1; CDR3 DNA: TGTGCCAGCAGCCTCGGGACTAGCGGGAACTACAATGAGCAGTTCTTC; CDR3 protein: CASSLGTSGNYNEQFF
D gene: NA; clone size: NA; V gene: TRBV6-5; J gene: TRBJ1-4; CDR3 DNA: TGTGCCAGCAGCCGGACGGCCGATGAAAAACTGTTTTTT; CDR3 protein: CASSRTADEKLFF
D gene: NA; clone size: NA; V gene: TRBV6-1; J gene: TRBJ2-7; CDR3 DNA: TGTGCCAGCAGTGAAACCCACGAGCAGTACTTC; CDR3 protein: CASSETHEQYF
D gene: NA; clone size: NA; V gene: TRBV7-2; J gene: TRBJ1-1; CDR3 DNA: TGTGCCAGCAGCGTCGGACCCTACACTGAAGCTTTCTTT; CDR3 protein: CASSVGPYTEAFF
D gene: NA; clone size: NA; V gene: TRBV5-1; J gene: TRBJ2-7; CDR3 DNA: TGCGCCAGCAGCTTGTCCCCGCCCCAAGGCGAGCAGTACTTC; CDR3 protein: CASSLSPPQGEQYF
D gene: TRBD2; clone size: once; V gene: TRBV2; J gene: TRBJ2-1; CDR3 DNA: TGTGCCAGCAACCAGCGGGAATGGGACAATGAGCAGTTCTTC; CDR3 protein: CASNQREWDNEQFF
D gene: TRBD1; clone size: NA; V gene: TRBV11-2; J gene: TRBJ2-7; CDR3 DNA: TGTGCCAGCAGCCTGGGACAGAACTCCTACGAGCAGTACTTC; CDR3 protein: CASSLGQNSYEQYF
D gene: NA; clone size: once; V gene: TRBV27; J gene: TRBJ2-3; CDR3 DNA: TGTGCCAGCAGTTTATCGGGCACAGATACGCAGTATTTT; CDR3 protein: CASSLSGTDTQYF
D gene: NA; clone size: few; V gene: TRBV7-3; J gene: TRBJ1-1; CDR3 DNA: TGTGCCAGCAGCATCACACCGAACACTGAAGCTTTCTTT; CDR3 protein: CASSITPNTEAFF
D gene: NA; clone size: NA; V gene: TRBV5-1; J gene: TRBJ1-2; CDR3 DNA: TGCGCCAGCAGCTTGGCAGGGGCCCAGGCTGGCTACACCTTC; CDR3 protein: CASSLAGAQAGYTF
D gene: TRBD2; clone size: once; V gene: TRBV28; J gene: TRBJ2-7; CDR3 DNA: TGTGCCAGCAGTTCTCGGCGGGAGGCCTACGAGCAGTACTTC; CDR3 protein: CASSSRREAYEQYF
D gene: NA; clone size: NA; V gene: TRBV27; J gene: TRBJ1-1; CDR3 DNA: TGTGCCAGCAGTTCCCAACAGGGTCGAGCCAAAGCAGCTGAAGCTTTCTTT; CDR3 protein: CASSSQQGRAKAAEAFF
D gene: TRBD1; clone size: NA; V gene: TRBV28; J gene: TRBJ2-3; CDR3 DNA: TGTGCCAGCAGTTCAGACAGGGTCGCAGATACGCAGTATTTT; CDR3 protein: CASSSDRVADTQYF
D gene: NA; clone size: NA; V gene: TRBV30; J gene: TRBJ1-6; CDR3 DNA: TGTGCCTGGGGTCCAACGTCAGGGTCCCTCCACTTT; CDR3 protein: CAWGPTSGSLHF
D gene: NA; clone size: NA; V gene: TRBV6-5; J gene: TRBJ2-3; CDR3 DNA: TGTGCCAGCTTGAGAGGGGATACGCAGTATTTT; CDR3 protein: CASLRGDTQYF
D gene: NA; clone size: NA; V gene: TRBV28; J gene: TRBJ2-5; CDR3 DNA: TGTGCCAGCAGGCGGCCCCAAGAGACCCAGTACTTC; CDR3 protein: CASRRPQETQYF
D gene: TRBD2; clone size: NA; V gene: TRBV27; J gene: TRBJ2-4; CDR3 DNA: TGTGCCAGCAGTTCATCGGGTTTTAGCGGGAGGGCTAAGGCACTAGGCATTCAGTACTTC; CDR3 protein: CASSSSGFSGRAKALGIQYF
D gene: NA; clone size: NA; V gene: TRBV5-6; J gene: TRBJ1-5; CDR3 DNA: TGTGCCAGCAGCTTGAAGAATCAGCCCCAGCATTTT; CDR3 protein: CASSLKNQPQHF
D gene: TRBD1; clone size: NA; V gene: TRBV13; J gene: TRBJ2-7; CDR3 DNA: TGTGCCAGCAGCTTCCACCCCCGGGGGACAGGGGGCCCTGGGCAGTACTTC; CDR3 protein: CASSFHPRGTGGPGQYF
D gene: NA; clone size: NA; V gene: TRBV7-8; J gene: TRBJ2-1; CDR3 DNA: TGTGCCAGCAGCTTAGGTCTGAACAATGAGCAGTTCTTC; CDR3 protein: CASSLGLNNEQFF
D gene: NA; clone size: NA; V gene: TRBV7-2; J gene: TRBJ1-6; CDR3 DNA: TGTGCCAGCAGCTTAAATAGGCCGGGAGGTTCACCCCTCCACTTT; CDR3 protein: CASSLNRPGGSPLHF
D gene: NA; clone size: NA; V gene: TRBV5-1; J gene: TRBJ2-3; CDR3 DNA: TGCGCCAGCAGCGTAAGCGCGGGCTCAGATACGCAGTATTTT; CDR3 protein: CASSVSAGSDTQYF
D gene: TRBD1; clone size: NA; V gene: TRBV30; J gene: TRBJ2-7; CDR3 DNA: TGTGCCCCCTACACTGGGGACAGGGCCTTCTTAGGGCAGTACTTC; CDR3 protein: CAPYTGDRAFLGQYF
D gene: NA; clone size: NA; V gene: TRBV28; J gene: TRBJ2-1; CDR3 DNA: TGTGCCAGCAGTCGAGGGAAGCTGGACGCTGAGCAGTTCTTC; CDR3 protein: CASSRGKLDAEQFF